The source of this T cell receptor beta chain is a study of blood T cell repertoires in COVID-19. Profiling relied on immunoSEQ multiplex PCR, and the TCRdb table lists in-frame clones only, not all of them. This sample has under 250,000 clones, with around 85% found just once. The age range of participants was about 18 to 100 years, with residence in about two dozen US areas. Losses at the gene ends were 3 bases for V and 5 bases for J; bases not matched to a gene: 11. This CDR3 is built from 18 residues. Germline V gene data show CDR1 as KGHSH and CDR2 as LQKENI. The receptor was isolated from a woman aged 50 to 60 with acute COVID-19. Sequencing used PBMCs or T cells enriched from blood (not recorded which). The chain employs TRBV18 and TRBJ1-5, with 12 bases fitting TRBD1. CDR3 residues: CASSPSGQGAPNDQPQHF. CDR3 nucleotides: TGTGCCAGCTCACCCTCGGGACAGGGGGCTCCAAACGATCAGCCCCAGCATTTT.